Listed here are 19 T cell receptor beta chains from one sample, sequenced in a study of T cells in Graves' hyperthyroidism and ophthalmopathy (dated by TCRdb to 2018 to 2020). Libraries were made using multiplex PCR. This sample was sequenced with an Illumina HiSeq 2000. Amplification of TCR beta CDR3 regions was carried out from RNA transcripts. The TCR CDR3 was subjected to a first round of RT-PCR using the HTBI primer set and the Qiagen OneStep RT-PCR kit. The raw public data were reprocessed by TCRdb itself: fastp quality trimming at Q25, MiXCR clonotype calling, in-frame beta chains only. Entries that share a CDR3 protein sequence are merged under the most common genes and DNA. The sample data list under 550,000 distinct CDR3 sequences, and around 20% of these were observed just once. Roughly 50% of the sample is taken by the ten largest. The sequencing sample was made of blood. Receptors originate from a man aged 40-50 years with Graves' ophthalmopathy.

The CDR3 region is CASSPRGLSWAYEQYF. The CDR3 DNA sequence: TGTGCCAGCAGCCCCCGGGGCCTTTCGTGGGCCTACGAGCAGTACTTC. This chain uses TRBV11-1 with TRBJ2-7, with D perhaps TRBD1 or TRBD2 (5 bases each). From germline, CDR1 is SGHAT and CDR2 FQDESV (reference sequence). V lost 5 bases to trimming and J lost 2 bases, with 19 bases between them. This CDR3 contains 16 residues.

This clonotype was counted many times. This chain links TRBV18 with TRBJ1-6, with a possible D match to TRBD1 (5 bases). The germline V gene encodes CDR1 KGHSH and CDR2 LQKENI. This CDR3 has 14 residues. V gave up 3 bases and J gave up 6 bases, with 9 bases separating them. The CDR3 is CASSPRQGNSPLHF. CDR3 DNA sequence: TGTGCCAGCTCACCCCGGCAGGGTAATTCACCCCTCCACTTT.

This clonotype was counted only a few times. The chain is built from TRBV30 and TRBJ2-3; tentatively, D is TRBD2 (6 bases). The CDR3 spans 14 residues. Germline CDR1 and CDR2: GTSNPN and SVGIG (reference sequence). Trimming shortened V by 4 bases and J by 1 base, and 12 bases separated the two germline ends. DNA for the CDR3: TGTGCCTGGATTCCGGGAGAGCGCACAGATACGCAGTATTTT. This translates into CAWIPGERTDTQYF.

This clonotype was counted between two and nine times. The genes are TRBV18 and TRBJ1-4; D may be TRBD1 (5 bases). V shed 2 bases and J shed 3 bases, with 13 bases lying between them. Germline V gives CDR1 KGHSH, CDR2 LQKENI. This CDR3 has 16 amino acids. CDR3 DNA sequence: TGTGCCAGCTCACCAGCCAAGGGGACGGCTAATGAAAAACTGTTTTTT. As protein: CASSPAKGTANEKLFF.

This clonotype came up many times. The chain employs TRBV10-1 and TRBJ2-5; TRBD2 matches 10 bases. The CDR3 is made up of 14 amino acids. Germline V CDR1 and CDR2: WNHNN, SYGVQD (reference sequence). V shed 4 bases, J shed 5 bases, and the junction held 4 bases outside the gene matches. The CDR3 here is CASSAGTSVETQYF. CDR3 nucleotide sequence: TGCGCCAGCAGTGCCGGGACTAGCGTCGAGACCCAGTACTTC.

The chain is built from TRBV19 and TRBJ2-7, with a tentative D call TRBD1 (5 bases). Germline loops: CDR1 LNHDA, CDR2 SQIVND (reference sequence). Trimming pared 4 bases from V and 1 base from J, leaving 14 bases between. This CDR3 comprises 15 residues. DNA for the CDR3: TGTGCCAGTAGTAACAGACAGCCCGGATCCTACGAGCAGTACTTC. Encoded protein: CASSNRQPGSYEQYF. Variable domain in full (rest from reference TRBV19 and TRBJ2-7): DGGITQSPKYLFRKEGQNVTLSCEQNLNHDAMYWYRQDPGQGLRLIYYSQIVNDFQKGDIAEGYSVSREKKESFPLTVTSAQKNPTAFYLCASSNRQPGSYEQYFGPGTRLTVT.

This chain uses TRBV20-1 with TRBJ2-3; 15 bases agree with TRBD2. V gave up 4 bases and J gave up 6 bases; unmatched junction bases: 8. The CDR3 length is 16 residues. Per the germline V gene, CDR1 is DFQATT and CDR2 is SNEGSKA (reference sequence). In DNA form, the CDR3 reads TGCAGTGCTAAGAGGGCCGGACTAGCGGGGGGGGATACGCAGTATTTT. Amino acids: CSAKRAGLAGGDTQYF.

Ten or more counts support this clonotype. The CDR3 nucleotides are TGTGCCAGCTCAACCGGGACAGCTAATTCACCCCTCCACTTT. Amino acids: CASSTGTANSPLHF. The rearrangement links TRBV18 to TRBJ1-6; TRBD1 matches at 7 bases. Germline V lookup: CDR1 KGHSH, CDR2 LQKENI. V lost 5 bases to trimming and J lost 6 bases; unmatched junction nucleotides: 4. The CDR3 runs to 14 residues.

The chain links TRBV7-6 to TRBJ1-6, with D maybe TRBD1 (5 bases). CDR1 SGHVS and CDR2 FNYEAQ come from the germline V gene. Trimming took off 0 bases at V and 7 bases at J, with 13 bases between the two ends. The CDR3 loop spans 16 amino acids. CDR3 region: CASSLAPQGSNSPLHF. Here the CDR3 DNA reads TGTGCCAGCAGCTTAGCACCCCAGGGCTCCAATTCACCCCTCCACTTT.

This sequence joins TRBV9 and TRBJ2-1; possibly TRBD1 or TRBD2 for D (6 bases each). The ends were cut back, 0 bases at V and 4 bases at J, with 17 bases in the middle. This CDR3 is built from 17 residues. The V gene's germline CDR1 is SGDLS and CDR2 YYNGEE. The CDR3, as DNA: TGTGCCAGCAGCGTAGGTCGGACTGGCGGGACATACAATGAGCAGTTCTTC. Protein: CASSVGRTGGTYNEQFF.

The CDR3 DNA follows: TGTGCCAGTAGAGGCCGGTATAGACAGCACTATGGCTACACCTTC. This sequence encodes CASRGRYRQHYGYTF. The chain uses TRBV19 and TRBJ1-2; D may be TRBD1 (5 bases). From germline, CDR1 is LNHDA and CDR2 SQIVND (reference sequence). This CDR3 is built from 15 residues. V lost 6 bases to trimming and J lost 3 bases, with 17 bases between them.

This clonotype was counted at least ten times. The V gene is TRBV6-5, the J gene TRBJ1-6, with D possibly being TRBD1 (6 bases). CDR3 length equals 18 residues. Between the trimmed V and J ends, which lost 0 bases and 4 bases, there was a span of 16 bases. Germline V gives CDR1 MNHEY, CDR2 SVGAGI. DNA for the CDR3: TGTGCCAGCAGTTACTCGGCAGGAGTCAGGGGATATAATTCACCCCTCCACTTT. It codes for CASSYSAGVRGYNSPLHF.

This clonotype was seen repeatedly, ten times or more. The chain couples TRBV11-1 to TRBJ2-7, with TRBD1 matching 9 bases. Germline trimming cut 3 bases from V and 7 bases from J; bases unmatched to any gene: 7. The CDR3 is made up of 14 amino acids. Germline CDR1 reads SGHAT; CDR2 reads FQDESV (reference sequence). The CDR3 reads CASSFRTGASEQYF. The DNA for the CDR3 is TGTGCCAGCAGCTTTCGGACAGGGGCTTCTGAGCAGTACTTC.

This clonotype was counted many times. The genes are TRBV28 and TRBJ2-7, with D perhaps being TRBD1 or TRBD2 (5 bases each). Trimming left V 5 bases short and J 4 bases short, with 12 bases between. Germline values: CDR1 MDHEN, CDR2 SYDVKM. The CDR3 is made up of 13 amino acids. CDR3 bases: TGTGCCAGCAGTCTCGCCGGGGCTTACGAGCAGTACTTC. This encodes CASSLAGAYEQYF.

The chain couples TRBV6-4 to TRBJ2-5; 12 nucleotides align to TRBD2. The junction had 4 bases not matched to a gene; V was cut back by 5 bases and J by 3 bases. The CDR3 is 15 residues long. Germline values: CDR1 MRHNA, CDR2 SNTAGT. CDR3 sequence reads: CASSKTSGGKETQYF. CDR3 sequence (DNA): TGTGCCAGCAGTAAGACTAGCGGGGGCAAAGAGACCCAGTACTTC.

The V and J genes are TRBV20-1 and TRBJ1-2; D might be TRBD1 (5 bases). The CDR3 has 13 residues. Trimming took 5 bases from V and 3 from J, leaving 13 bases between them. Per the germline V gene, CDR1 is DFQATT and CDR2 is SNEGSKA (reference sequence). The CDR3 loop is CSAGGDGHYGYTF. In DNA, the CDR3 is TGCAGTGCTGGGGGGGACGGACACTATGGCTACACCTTC.

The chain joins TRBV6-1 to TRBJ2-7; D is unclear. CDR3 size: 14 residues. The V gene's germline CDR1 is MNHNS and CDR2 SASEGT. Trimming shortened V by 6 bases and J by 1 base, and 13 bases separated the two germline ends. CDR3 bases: TGTGCCAGCAGCGAGAGACAACATTCCTACGAGCAGTACTTC. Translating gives CASSERQHSYEQYF.

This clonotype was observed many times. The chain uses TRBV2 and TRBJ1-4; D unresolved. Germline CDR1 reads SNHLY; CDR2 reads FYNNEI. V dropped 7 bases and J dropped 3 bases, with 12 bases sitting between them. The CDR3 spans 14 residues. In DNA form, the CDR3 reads TGTGCCAGCACCCCTGGAGGGCCTAATGAAAAACTGTTTTTT. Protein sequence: CASTPGGPNEKLFF.

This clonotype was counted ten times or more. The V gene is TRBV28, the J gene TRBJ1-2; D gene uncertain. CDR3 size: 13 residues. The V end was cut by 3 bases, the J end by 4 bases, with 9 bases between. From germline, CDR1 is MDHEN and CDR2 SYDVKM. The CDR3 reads CASSLGSLYGYTF. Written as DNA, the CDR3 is TGTGCCAGCAGTTTGGGCAGCCTCTATGGCTACACCTTC.